This T cell receptor (beta chain) was profiled in a study of CD8 T cells in ankylosing spondylitis. Trimming pared 5 bases from V and 1 base from J, leaving 8 bases between. Germline loops: CDR1 SEHNR, CDR2 FQNEAQ (reference sequence). The CDR3 consists of 13 residues. This clonotype was detected ten times or more. The antigen is undetermined. Quantitative 5'-RACE with molecular barcodes generated TCR beta libraries. TCRdb passed the 5' RACE reads through MiXCR, listing each CDR3 protein once. The sample carries about 36,000 distinct CDR3 sequences, more than 9.5% recorded once. Study outcomes and limitations: Disease-linked clones were found to be CD8+ and relatively rare in peripheral blood. Enrichment of disease-linked clones was reportedly significant in matched ankylosing spondylitis synovial fluid. Apparently characteristic of ankylosing spondylitis blood was a TCR beta motif (under ten highly homologous variants).

V gene TRBV7-9 combines with J gene TRBJ1-1; D remains unclear. The receptor comes from a male donor with ankylosing spondylitis. Sequenced sample: synovial fluid, either unsorted or a sorted T cell fraction (not recorded which). The CDR3 region has the DNA TGTGCCAGCAGCCTGCAGACGAACACTGAAGCTTTCTTT. Translating it yields CASSLQTNTEAFF.